Listed below are T cell receptor beta chains from one sample, sequenced in a study of shared clonotypes between healthy human individuals. Sequencing used immunoSEQ multiplex PCR; TCRdb keeps in-frame clones, though not all of them. In the table there are around 2.1 million clones, around 93% of which are singletons. The sample consisted of naive CD8+ T cells from PBMCs. All receptors derive from a man between 18 and 35 years old in good health. Some clones in this sample may be carry-over from other donors' samples. Each CDR3 is given with its conserved first and last residue. Fields, in order: CDR3 length, clone size, V gene, D gene, J gene, CDR3 DNA, CDR3 protein. The D gene is left open where the match is weak. For some rows the clone size is stated as once, few or many, or as a class when expanded; others skip it.

16	.	TRBV19	.	TRBJ2-5	TGTGCCAGTAGTATAGAATTAAGGGGGGGTTGGGAGACCCAGTACTTC	CASSIELRGGWETQYF
16	.	TRBV27	TRBD1	TRBJ1-2	TGTGCCAGCAGTCGGCTCTGGGACAGGGATCATAGAGGCTACACCTTC	CASSRLWDRDHRGYTF
16	.	TRBV10-3	.	TRBJ1-2	TGTGCCATCAGTGAGCTGGACACAGGCCTTAACTATGGCTACACCTTC	CAISELDTGLNYGYTF
18	.	TRBV4-2	.	TRBJ1-3	TGTGCCAGCAGCCAAGTAGGGAGGGAGGATCGCTCTGGAAACACCATATATTTT	CASSQVGREDRSGNTIYF
17	.	TRBV4-1	TRBD2	TRBJ2-7	TGCGCCAGCAGCCAAGGGACTAGCGGGAGTAGTAGCTACGAGCAGTACTTC	CASSQGTSGSSSYEQYF
14	.	TRBV27	.	TRBJ2-3	TGTGCCAGCACCCCCCACAATATCACAGATACGCAGTATTTT	CASTPHNITDTQYF
17	.	TRBV19	.	TRBJ2-7	TGTGCCAGTAGCCCCCGAGGGGGAGTGACCGGGTCCTACGAGCAGTACTTC	CASSPRGGVTGSYEQYF
14	.	TRBV19	TRBD1	TRBJ2-7	TGTGCCAGTAGCCCCCCGGGACAGGGGTACGAGCAGTACTTC	CASSPPGQGYEQYF
11	few	TRBV15	.	TRBJ1-2	TGTGCCACCGGGGGAACGGTTGGCTACACCTTC	CATGGTVGYTF
16	.	TRBV15	.	TRBJ2-1	TGTGCCACCAGCTACTTCCCGGGTGGGTCCTACAATGAGCAGTTCTTC	CATSYFPGGSYNEQFF
16	.	TRBV28	.	TRBJ2-5	TGTGCCAGCAGTTTATTGGAGAGCCGGGGCCAAGAGACCCAGTACTTC	CASSLLESRGQETQYF
16	.	TRBV6-6	.	TRBJ2-2	TGTGCCAGCAGTTTCCCCACAGCCGTACGGACCGGGGAGCTGTTTTTT	CASSFPTAVRTGELFF
13	.	TRBV28	.	TRBJ1-1	TGTGCCAGCAGTTCCAGGCCCAACACTGAAGCTTTCTTT	CASSSRPNTEAFF
12	.	TRBV19	TRBD1	TRBJ2-3	TGTGCCAGTAGTTCGACAGGGGATACGCAGTATTTT	CASSSTGDTQYF
17	.	TRBV11-2	.	TRBJ1-2	TGTGCCAGCAGCTTAGATAGCAGGGAGGAAGGGGTCTATGGCTACACCTTC	CASSLDSREEGVYGYTF
14	.	TRBV2	.	TRBJ2-7	TGTGCCAGCAGTGAAGATCACGTCTCCTACGAGCAGTACTTC	CASSEDHVSYEQYF
11	.	TRBV10-2	.	TRBJ2-3	TGCGCCAGCAGTGAAGGGGATACGCAGTATTTT	CASSEGDTQYF
18	once	TRBV4-1	TRBD1	TRBJ2-1	TGCGCCAGCAGCCAAGATTGGAGGGGGACAGGGGCCCACAATGAGCAGTTCTTC	CASSQDWRGTGAHNEQFF
16	.	TRBV5-4	TRBD1	TRBJ2-3	TGTGCCAGCAGCCCTGACAGGGGAGGTAGCACAGATACGCAGTATTTT	CASSPDRGGSTDTQYF
15	.	TRBV6-5	TRBD1	TRBJ1-4	TGTGCCAGCAGTTACTTCCAGGGGGCTGGTGAAAAACTGTTTTTT	CASSYFQGAGEKLFF
13	.	TRBV2	.	TRBJ1-2	TGTGCCAGCAGTAACAGGGAAGGCTATGGCTACACCTTC	CASSNREGYGYTF
15	.	TRBV18	TRBD1	TRBJ2-7	TGTGCCAGCTCACTTCCGGGACAGGGGGAACGCGAGCAGTACTTC	CASSLPGQGEREQYF
15	.	TRBV30	.	TRBJ1-2	TGTGCCTGGAGTGGGACAGTGAGTTTGTCCTATGGCTACACCTTC	CAWSGTVSLSYGYTF
15	.	TRBV5-1	.	TRBJ1-1	TGCGCCAGCAGCGTACCCCGGGGGGCGCGGACTGAAGCTTTCTTT	CASSVPRGARTEAFF
15	.	TRBV7-6	.	TRBJ2-7	TGTGCCAGCAGCTATAAAGCTGCGAGGGCCTACGAGCAGTACTTC	CASSYKAARAYEQYF
18	.	TRBV9	TRBD2	TRBJ2-2	TGTGCCAGCAGCGCCACCGGGACTAGCGGGAGGGCCCCCGAGGAGCTGTTTTTT	CASSATGTSGRAPEELFF
13	.	TRBV28	.	TRBJ1-2	TGTGCCAGCAGTCAGACACCTAACTATGGCTACACCTTC	CASSQTPNYGYTF
15	.	TRBV7-2	TRBD2	TRBJ2-1	TGTGCCAGCAGGGCTAGCGGAGCCACCTACAATGAGCAGTTCTTC	CASRASGATYNEQFF
14	.	TRBV6-6	.	TRBJ1-5	TGTGCCAGCAGTTACTCCCCGAGCAATCAGCCCCAGCATTTT	CASSYSPSNQPQHF
15	once	TRBV28	TRBD1	TRBJ1-1	TGTGCCAGCAGTCTCGCGGGACAGGGGGACACTGAAGCTTTCTTT	CASSLAGQGDTEAFF
11	.	TRBV7-9	.	TRBJ2-1	TGTGCCAGCATAAAGGGGCATGAGCAGTTCTTC	CASIKGHEQFF
14	.	TRBV2	.	TRBJ1-3	TGTGCCAGCAGTGAAGACAGGGCTAGAAACACCATATATTTT	CASSEDRARNTIYF
15	.	TRBV11-2	TRBD1	TRBJ2-2	TGTGCCAGCAGCCTGGACAGGGGGAACACCGGGGAGCTGTTTTTT	CASSLDRGNTGELFF
16	.	TRBV12-5	TRBD2	TRBJ2-5	TGTGCTAGTGGTTTGGATTATAGCGGGAGGGGGGAGACCCAGTACTTC	CASGLDYSGRGETQYF
14	.	TRBV27	TRBD1	TRBJ2-7	TGTGCCAGCGGACCGACCGGGACAGGGATCGAGCAGTACTTC	CASGPTGTGIEQYF
14	once	TRBV30	.	TRBJ1-3	TGTGCCTGGAGGGGGGTGAACTCTGGAAACACCATATATTTT	CAWRGVNSGNTIYF
15	.	TRBV9	TRBD1	TRBJ2-1	TGTGCCAGCAGCGGCCGGGACAGGGGACACAATGAGCAGTTCTTC	CASSGRDRGHNEQFF
13	once	TRBV5-6	.	TRBJ2-7	TGTGCCAGCAGCTTGGGGGAGAGCTACGAGCAGTACTTC	CASSLGESYEQYF
15	.	TRBV29-1	.	TRBJ2-7	TGCAGCGTTGAAGATGCTGAAAGCGGCTCCTACGAGCAGTACTTC	CSVEDAESGSYEQYF
15	.	TRBV7-3	.	TRBJ2-7	TGTGCCAGCAGCTTCGGTCCGGGGGAGATCTACGAGCAGTACTTC	CASSFGPGEIYEQYF
15	once	TRBV7-9	.	TRBJ2-1	TGTGCCAGCAGCTTAGTTTCCCCACCAATTGATGAGCAGTTCTTC	CASSLVSPPIDEQFF
14	.	TRBV19	TRBD1	TRBJ2-7	TGTGCCAGTAGTGACCGGGACAGGGGTTACGAGCAGTACTTC	CASSDRDRGYEQYF